The 23 T cell receptor beta chains below were found in one sample sequenced in a study of Graves' ophthalmopathy and Graves' hyperthyroidism. RNA transcripts served as template for amplifying TCR beta CDR3 sequences. Amplification began with first-round RT-PCR using HTBI primers, then second-round multiplex PCR was performed. TCRdb reprocessed the multiplex PCR reads with MiXCR, giving one entry per CDR3 protein. The table has roughly 600,000 distinct CDR3 sequences, about 40% seen once. Material for sequencing was peripheral blood or thyroid tissue (not recorded which). The source of these receptors is an adult man with Graves' hyperthyroidism.

The V call is TRBV20-1, the J call TRBJ1-6; 7 bases are shared with TRBD1. This CDR3 has 15 residues. Germline trimming cut 0 bases from V and 7 bases from J; bases unmatched to any gene: 6. Germline V lookup: CDR1 DFQATT, CDR2 SNEGSKA (reference sequence). The CDR3 sequence: CSARDGGQPNSPLHF. The CDR3 coding sequence is TGCAGTGCTAGAGATGGGGGACAGCCGAATTCACCCCTCCACTTT.

This chain connects TRBV19 to TRBJ2-1; TRBD1 aligns across 9 bases. This CDR3 comprises 15 residues. Germline V gene lookup returns CDR1 LNHDA and CDR2 SQIVND (reference sequence). V gave up 5 bases and J gave up 6 bases; unmatched junction bases: 8. The CDR3 nucleotides are TGTGCCAGTAGTCGCGGACAGGGGATCGGCAATGAGCAGTTCTTC. As protein: CASSRGQGIGNEQFF. The whole variable domain, filled in from reference TRBV19 and TRBJ2-1, reads DGGITQSPKYLFRKEGQNVTLSCEQNLNHDAMYWYRQDPGQGLRLIYYSQIVNDFQKGDIAEGYSVSREKKESFPLTVTSAQKNPTAFYLCASSRGQGIGNEQFFGPGTRLTVL.

This chain links TRBV12-3 or TRBV12-4 with TRBJ1-4; perhaps TRBD1 as D (5 bases). V gave up 0 bases and J gave up 8 bases, with 16 bases separating them. The CDR3 sequence is 16 residues long. In DNA form, the CDR3 reads TGTGCCAGCAGTTTAGCGCGGGGACGGGGGAGGGAAAAACTGTTTTTT. Amino acids: CASSLARGRGREKLFF.

This clonotype was detected many times. The chain combines TRBV7-3 with TRBJ1-6; D is uncertain. V was trimmed by 0 bases and J by 6 bases, leaving 6 bases between them. Germline V gene sequence: CDR1 SGHTA, CDR2 FQGTGA. CDR3 length: 14 amino acids. CDR3 sequence (DNA): TGTGCCAGCAGCTTAACAGGGCTTAATTCACCCCTCCACTTT. It specifies CASSLTGLNSPLHF.

V is TRBV7-9 and J is TRBJ2-3, with 10 bases identical to TRBD1. Per germline, CDR1 SEHNR and CDR2 FQNEAQ (reference sequence). With 5 bases clipped from V and 6 bases from J, the junction kept 5 bases outside the gene matches. This CDR3 region has 14 residues. Here the CDR3 DNA reads TGTGCCAGCAGCGCGGGACAGGGGAAGGATACGCAGTATTTT. Its protein product is CASSAGQGKDTQYF.

In this sample, this clonotype turned up many times. This chain joins TRBV12-3 or TRBV12-4 and TRBJ1-4; perhaps TRBD1 as D (6 bases). The CDR3 is 14 amino acids. V was trimmed by 1 base and J by 8 bases, leaving 11 bases between them. The CDR3 protein is CASSLGTVREKLFF. The CDR3 nucleotides read TGTGCCAGCAGTTTAGGGACAGTAAGAGAAAAACTGTTTTTT.

This clonotype was detected ten times or more. The chain carries TRBV7-8 and TRBJ2-7; D call uncertain. The CDR3 spans 14 residues. CDR1 is SGHVS, CDR2 FQNEAQ, per germline. Trimming pared 1 base from V and 1 base from J, leaving 8 bases between. The CDR3 is CASSLGRDSYEQYF. In nucleotides, the CDR3 is TGTGCCAGCAGCTTAGGTCGCGATTCCTACGAGCAGTACTTC.

This clonotype was seen at least ten times. The chain links TRBV12-3 or TRBV12-4 to TRBJ1-1; TRBD1 might be the D (5 bases). The CDR3 has 14 residues. V gave up 6 bases and J gave up 7 bases, with 18 bases separating them. The CDR3, as DNA: TGTGCCAGCAGCCGGGACCGACTTCTGGGTGAAGCTTTCTTT. As protein: CASSRDRLLGEAFF.

This clonotype was detected many times. The chain carries TRBV6-5 and TRBJ1-1; no definite D call. Trimming shortened V by 7 bases and J by 0 bases, and 9 bases separated the two germline ends. The CDR3 is 13 residues long. CDR1 MNHEY and CDR2 SVGAGI come from the germline V gene. CDR3 amino acids: CASTLTMNTEAFF. The DNA of the CDR3 is TGTGCCAGCACCCTTACGATGAACACTGAAGCTTTCTTT.

Ten or more counts support this clonotype. The chain has TRBV9 and TRBJ1-4; 8 bases fit TRBD1. Germline V gene sequence: CDR1 SGDLS, CDR2 YYNGEE. The CDR3 has 16 amino acids. The V and J ends lost 3 bases and 8 bases, in that order; junction bases with no gene match: 12. CDR3: CASSGSLQGGNEKLFF. The CDR3 region has the DNA TGTGCCAGCAGCGGAAGCTTACAGGGGGGTAACGAAAAACTGTTTTTT.

This clonotype was recorded a few times. This rearrangement joins TRBV6-5 to TRBJ1-2; 7 bases are shared with TRBD1. Germline V lookup: CDR1 MNHEY, CDR2 SVGAGI. This CDR3 is built from 17 residues. Trimming removed 0 bases from V and 7 bases from J; junction bases left unmatched: 14. CDR3 in DNA: TGTGCCAGCAGTTACTCGAGGTCAGGGGGTAGCAAAGCTGGCTACACCTTC. Translating gives CASSYSRSGGSKAGYTF.

There are many counts of this clonotype. The V call is TRBV2, the J call TRBJ2-5; D is possibly TRBD1 (6 bases). CDR1 SNHLY and CDR2 FYNNEI come from the germline V gene. CDR3 length equals 14 residues. V lost 7 bases and J lost 5, with 17 bases in between. The CDR3 sequence: CASNSAGERETQYF. Written as DNA, the CDR3 is TGTGCCAGCAACTCGGCAGGGGAGAGGGAGACCCAGTACTTC.

Regarding this clonotype: This may come from a read error, since a much larger clone is one base off. This chain uses TRBV7-9 with TRBJ2-2; D is perhaps TRBD2 (6 bases). Germline CDR1 SEHNR, CDR2 FQNEAQ (reference sequence). This CDR3 is 15 amino acids long. Written as DNA, the CDR3 is TGTGCCAGCAGCTTAGGGCAGGCGGGGACCGGGGAGCCGTTTTTT. Protein: CASSLGQAGTGEPFF.

This chain joins TRBV15 and TRBJ2-7, with TRBD1 matching 8 bases. With V trimmed by 3 bases and J by 3 bases, 7 bases remained unmatched. Germline loops: CDR1 LNHNV, CDR2 YYDKDF (reference sequence). The CDR3 has 15 residues. The CDR3 sequence: CATSSGRTGYYEQYF. For the CDR3, the DNA is TGTGCCACCAGCAGTGGTCGGACAGGGTACTACGAGCAGTACTTC.

This clonotype was counted at least ten times. The chain joins TRBV10-2 to TRBJ1-5; D is uncertain. The V and J ends lost 6 bases and 2 bases respectively, with 17 bases between them. The CDR3 has 16 amino acids. Germline lookup yields CDR1 WSHSY and CDR2 SAAADI. CDR3 nucleotides: TGCGCCAGCAGCCGTAGCGGCTCGGAGGGCAATCAGCCCCAGCATTTT. Protein: CASSRSGSEGNQPQHF.

Comments on this clonotype: It may be a read error: a sequence one base away is much more abundant. The chain joins TRBV11-2 to TRBJ2-5, with 12 nucleotides matching TRBD2. The J call may be wrong; the DNA end is better matched by TRBJ2-7. Germline CDR1 and CDR2: SGHAT and FQNNGV. The CDR3 is 15 residues long. CDR3 sequence reads: CASRGTSGRGYEQYF. CDR3 nucleotides: TGTGCCAGCAGAGGGACTAGCGGGCGAGGCTACGAGCAGTACTTC.

The V and J genes are TRBV12-3 or TRBV12-4 and TRBJ2-5; D perhaps matches TRBD2 (5 bases). The CDR3 spans 13 residues. V lost 7 bases and J 4 bases, leaving 13 bases between the germline ends. CDR3 bases: TGTGCCAGCAAGCCGGGGAGCCCAGAGACCCAGTACTTC. This sequence encodes CASKPGSPETQYF.

The chain carries TRBV10-1 and TRBJ1-2; D unclear. Germline loops: CDR1 WNHNN, CDR2 SYGVQD (reference sequence). V lost 0 bases, J lost 4 bases, and 12 bases lay in between. This CDR3 comprises 15 residues. CDR3: CASSESGRRVYGYTF. The CDR3 region has the DNA TGCGCCAGCAGTGAGTCAGGTAGAAGAGTCTATGGCTACACCTTC.

This clonotype was counted at least ten times. The chain is built from TRBV7-8 and TRBJ2-2; TRBD1 is a possible D gene (5 bases). The CDR3 is 14 residues long. Germline V CDR1 and CDR2: SGHVS, FQNEAQ. Trimming removed 7 bases at V and 3 bases at J, with 12 bases between. CDR3 sequence (DNA): TGTGCCAGCACCGAAACAGGATACACCGGGGAGCTGTTTTTT. Translated, it gives CASTETGYTGELFF.

The sample holds many counts of this clonotype. This sequence joins TRBV20-1 and TRBJ1-2; TRBD1 is a possible D gene (6 bases). The V gene lost 0 bases and the J gene lost 12 bases, with 11 bases spanning the gap. CDR1 is DFQATT, CDR2 SNEGSKA, per germline (reference sequence). This CDR3 has 11 residues. The CDR3 protein is CSARELGGHTF. The CDR3 nucleotides read TGCAGTGCTAGAGAGTTGGGGGGCCACACCTTC.

This clonotype was counted at least ten times. The chain uses TRBV7-6 and TRBJ2-5; 13 bases map to TRBD2. The CDR3 extends over 18 amino acids. CDR1 is SGHVS and CDR2 is FNYEAQ in the germline V gene. With V trimmed by 1 base and J by 4 bases, 9 bases remained unmatched. Written as DNA, the CDR3 is TGTGCCAGCAGCTTAGGGACTAGCGGGGGCGCACCTAGAGAGACCCAGTACTTC. This gives the protein CASSLGTSGGAPRETQYF.

The V call is TRBV29-1, the J call TRBJ2-3; D gene ambiguous. V gave up 7 bases and J gave up 2 bases, with 10 bases separating them. The V gene's germline CDR1 is SQVTM and CDR2 ANQGSEA. The CDR3 contains 12 residues. DNA of the CDR3: TGCAGCGGAGGCGGATCCACAGATACGCAGTATTTT. It codes for CSGGGSTDTQYF.

This clonotype was seen more than once but under ten times. This chain joins TRBV2 and TRBJ1-3; TRBD1 aligns across 7 bases. CDR3 length: 19 residues. V lost 6 bases to trimming and J lost 0 bases; unmatched junction nucleotides: 17. CDR1 is SNHLY, CDR2 FYNNEI, per germline. The CDR3 nucleotides read TGTGCCAGCAGAAACGACAGGGCTTCGGGAACCATCTCTGGAAACACCATATATTTT. Its translation is CASRNDRASGTISGNTIYF.